These 14 T cell receptor beta chains were all obtained from the same sample, sequenced in a study of T cells in Graves' hyperthyroidism and ophthalmopathy. The CDR3 regions of TCR beta were amplified from RNA transcripts. First-round RT-PCR targeting the TCR CDR3 was performed with the HTBI primer set. TCRdb reprocessed the multiplex PCR reads with MiXCR, giving one entry per CDR3 protein. The sample has 800,000 or so distinct CDR3 sequences; 38% are singletons. Sequencing used blood. The source of these receptors is a man younger than 35 with Graves' hyperthyroidism.

The chain couples TRBV5-5 to TRBJ2-5, with D maybe TRBD1 (5 bases). The CDR3 loop spans 14 amino acids. V lost 1 base, J lost 9 bases, and 16 bases lay in between. In germline, CDR1 is SGHKS, CDR2 YYEKEE (reference sequence). The CDR3 sequence is CASSLTTETRAQYF. DNA of the CDR3: TGTGCCAGCAGCTTGACGACAGAAACAAGGGCCCAGTACTTC.

The chain is built from TRBV7-2 and TRBJ2-7, with 8 bases identical to TRBD2. V trimming: 5 bases; J trimming: 5 bases; junction bases outside the gene matches: 17. Germline CDR1 and CDR2: SGHTA and FQGNSA. This CDR3 has 17 residues. CDR3 protein: CASSQDWEGVLADEQYF. For the CDR3, the DNA is TGTGCCAGCAGCCAAGATTGGGAAGGTGTACTAGCGGACGAGCAGTACTTC.

Details on this clonotype: A much larger clonotype is one base distant, so this may be a read error. The gene calls are TRBV20-1 and TRBJ2-7, with no clear D. The CDR3 runs to 14 residues. The V end was cut by 6 bases, the J end by 2 bases, with 17 bases between. CDR1 is DFQATT and CDR2 is SNEGSKA in the germline V gene (reference sequence). CDR3 amino acids: CSAMQRLDTYEQYF. The CDR3 DNA follows: TGCAGTGCCATGCAACGACTGGATACCTACGAGCAGTACTTC.

The gene calls are TRBV19 and TRBJ1-1; maybe TRBD1 (6 bases). The CDR3 is 14 amino acids. V lost 3 bases and J 6 bases, leaving 14 bases between the germline ends. Germline V gene data show CDR1 as LNHDA and CDR2 as SQIVND (reference sequence). The chain's CDR3 is CASSMSGAMAEAFF. The DNA for the CDR3 is TGTGCCAGTAGTATGTCAGGGGCCATGGCTGAAGCTTTCTTT.

Comment on this clonotype: At one end the junction does not follow the germline gene, possibly because of a read error. This rearrangement joins TRBV20-1 to TRBJ1-4, with TRBD1 matching 10 bases. Germline CDR1 is DFQATT and CDR2 is SNEGSKA (reference sequence). There are 14 residues in the CDR3. The CDR3 sequence is CSAQDRGQNEELFF. For the CDR3, the DNA is TGCAGTGCCCAAGACAGGGGGCAGAATGAAGAACTGTTTTTT.

This clonotype was counted between two and nine times. This chain joins TRBV20-1 and TRBJ2-2; 10 positions match TRBD2. CDR1 and CDR2 from the germline V gene are DFQATT and SNEGSKA (reference sequence). J was trimmed by 5 bases and V by 4 bases; bases with no gene match: 7. This CDR3 is built from 15 residues. The CDR3 nucleotides read TGCAGTGCTACGCCGAGCGGGGGGGCGACCGGGGAGCTGTTTTTT. It translates to CSATPSGGATGELFF.

The rearrangement links TRBV7-2 to TRBJ1-3; no reliable D call. The CDR3 spans 14 residues. Trimming pared 6 bases from V and 0 bases from J, leaving 9 bases between. Germline lookup yields CDR1 SGHTA and CDR2 FQGNSA. The CDR3 bases are TGTGCCAGCAGAAAAGCCGTCTCTGGAAACACCATATATTTT. This sequence encodes CASRKAVSGNTIYF.

This clonotype turned up a few times. V usage is TRBV20-1 and J usage is TRBJ2-7; 7 bases agree with TRBD1. Trimming at V came to 6 bases and at J to 1 base, leaving 9 bases not matched to a gene. Germline V gives CDR1 DFQATT, CDR2 SNEGSKA (reference sequence). The CDR3 has 14 residues. For the CDR3, the DNA is TGCAGTGCCGAAATAACAGGGGTGTCCTACGAGCAGTACTTC. It is translated as CSAEITGVSYEQYF.

This clonotype occurred many times. The chain joins TRBV9 to TRBJ1-4; no firm D call. Trimming left V 0 bases short and J 1 base short, with 7 bases between. CDR3 length: 15 residues. The V gene's germline CDR1 is SGDLS and CDR2 YYNGEE. The CDR3 bases are TGTGCCAGCAGCGTAGCTCCCCAAACTAATGAAAAACTGTTTTTT. Its translation: CASSVAPQTNEKLFF. Using reference TRBV9 and TRBJ1-4 for the parts outside the CDR3, the full variable domain is DSGVTQTPKHLITATGQRVTLRCSPRSGDLSVYWYQQSLDQGLQFLIQYYNGEERAKGNILERFSAQQFPDLHSELNLSSLELGDSALYFCASSVAPQTNEKLFFGSGTQLSVL.

This clonotype was counted only a few times. This chain joins TRBV20-1 and TRBJ1-2; D gene uncertain. The CDR3 runs 12 residues. The germline V gene has CDR1 DFQATT and CDR2 SNEGSKA (reference sequence). V lost 0 bases and J 4 bases, leaving 6 bases between the germline ends. The chain's CDR3 is CSARDLTYGYTF. The CDR3 DNA is TGCAGTGCTAGAGATTTGACCTATGGCTACACCTTC.

The rearrangement uses TRBV16 and TRBJ1-2, with 8 bases lining up with TRBD1. The CDR3 contains 14 residues. Germline V gene data show CDR1 as KGHSY and CDR2 as FQNENV. After removal of 2 bases from V and 2 bases from J, the junction contained 1 base not matched to a gene. As DNA, the CDR3 is TGTGCCAGCAGCCAACAGGGGGCAAACTATGGCTACACCTTC. Its protein product is CASSQQGANYGYTF. Full variable domain (rest looked up from reference TRBV16 and TRBJ1-2): GEEVAQTPKHLVRGEGQKAKLYCAPIKGHSYVFWYQQVLKNEFKFLISFQNENVFDETGMPKERFSAKCLPNSPCSLEIQATKLEDSAVYFCASSQQGANYGYTFGSGTRLTVV.

The rearrangement links TRBV7-8 to TRBJ2-5; 8 bases agree with TRBD2. J gave up 5 bases and V 2 bases, and 10 bases lay outside the gene matches. Germline V gene sequence: CDR1 SGHVS, CDR2 FQNEAQ. The CDR3 loop spans 16 amino acids. The CDR3 loop reads CASSLMGLVGGETQYF. DNA for the CDR3: TGTGCCAGCAGCTTAATGGGACTAGTGGGGGGTGAGACCCAGTACTTC.

In its sample, this clonotype was seen a few times. The rearrangement joins TRBV6-1 to TRBJ1-4, with 7 bases identical to TRBD1. The germline V gene encodes CDR1 MNHNS and CDR2 SASEGT. V lost 6 bases, J lost 5 bases, and 9 bases stayed unmatched. The length of the CDR3 is 15 residues. Here the CDR3 reads CASSQEDRPNEKLFF. Here the CDR3 DNA reads TGTGCCAGCAGCCAGGAGGACAGGCCAAATGAAAAACTGTTTTTT.

The sample holds a few counts of this clonotype. V gene TRBV29-1 combines with J gene TRBJ2-2; 11 bases fit TRBD2. Germline V lookup: CDR1 SQVTM, CDR2 ANQGSEA. This CDR3 region has 14 residues. The junction had 6 bases not matched to a gene; V was cut back by 7 bases and J by 5 bases. The CDR3 nucleotides are TGCAGCGAGACTAGCGGGACTTATACCGGGGAGCTGTTTTTT. Amino acids: CSETSGTYTGELFF.